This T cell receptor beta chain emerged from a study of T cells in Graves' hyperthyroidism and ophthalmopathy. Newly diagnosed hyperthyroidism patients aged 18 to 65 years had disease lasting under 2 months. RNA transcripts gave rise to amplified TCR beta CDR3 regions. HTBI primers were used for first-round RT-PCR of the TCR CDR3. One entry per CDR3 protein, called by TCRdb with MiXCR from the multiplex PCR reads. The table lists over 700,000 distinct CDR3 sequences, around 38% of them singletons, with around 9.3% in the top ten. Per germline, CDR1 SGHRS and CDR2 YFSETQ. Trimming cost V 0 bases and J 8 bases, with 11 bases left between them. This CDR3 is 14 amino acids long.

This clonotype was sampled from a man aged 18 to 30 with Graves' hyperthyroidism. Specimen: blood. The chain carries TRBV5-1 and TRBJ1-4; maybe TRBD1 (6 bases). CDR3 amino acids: CASSLATGLEKLFF. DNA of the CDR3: TGCGCCAGCAGCTTGGCCACAGGGTTAGAAAAACTGTTTTTT.